The next 30 T cell receptor beta chains were all read from a single sample in a study of CD8+ T cells in alopecia areata. As the sequencing template, cDNA was produced by extracting RNA and reverse transcribing it. TCRdb keeps only in-frame clones here, not all; method: immunoSEQ multiplex PCR. The repertoire has 100,000 to 150,000 clones, 45% to 65% of them found once; the top ten carry roughly 4.5%. The starting material was CD4+ T cells sorted from blood, obtained at week 0. The origin of the receptors is a human donor with alopecia areata.

The chain employs TRBV19 and TRBJ1-1; D might be TRBD1 (5 bases). Germline V gene data show CDR1 as LNHDA and CDR2 as SQIVND (reference sequence). Trimming removed 5 bases at V and 1 base at J, with 11 bases between. The CDR3 length is 14 residues. CDR3 in amino acids: CASSWGLPNTEAFF. Written as DNA, the CDR3 is TGTGCCAGTAGTTGGGGACTTCCGAACACTGAAGCTTTCTTT.

This clone has more than one count but fewer than ten. The V gene is TRBV7-2, the J gene TRBJ2-5, with 8 bases lining up with TRBD2. The CDR3 length is 14 residues. Trimming took 7 bases from V and 0 from J; bases not matched to a gene: 4. Germline CDR1 SGHTA, CDR2 FQGNSA. The CDR3 DNA reads as TGTGCCAGCAACCGCGGGGGGAACCAAGAGACCCAGTACTTC. This translates into CASNRGGNQETQYF.

This clone was counted a single time. The chain uses TRBV4-3 and TRBJ1-1, with TRBD1 matching over 7 bases. The CDR3 is made up of 13 amino acids. Germline lookup yields CDR1 LGHNA and CDR2 YSLEER. After removal of 5 bases from V and 3 bases from J, the junction contained 3 bases not matched to a gene. For the CDR3, the DNA is TGCGCCAGCAGCGGGACAGCAGACACTGAAGCTTTCTTT. Encoded protein: CASSGTADTEAFF.

This rearrangement joins TRBV9 to TRBJ2-5, with 7 bases that match TRBD1. The CDR3 has 15 amino acids. The germline V gene has CDR1 SGDLS and CDR2 YYNGEE. Trimming cost V 5 bases and J 5 bases; bases outside gene matches: 12. DNA for the CDR3: TGTGCCAGCAGTGGAAATACAGGGGTCGGGGAGACCCAGTACTTC. This sequence encodes CASSGNTGVGETQYF.

The rearrangement uses TRBV28 and TRBJ2-7, with 9 bases fitting TRBD2. With 3 bases clipped from V and 3 bases from J, the junction kept 6 bases outside the gene matches. The CDR3 is made up of 15 amino acids. Germline CDR1 reads MDHEN; CDR2 reads SYDVKM. The CDR3 DNA reads TGTGCCAGCAGTTTGGTAGCGGGAGCCTTCTACGAGCAGTACTTC. It encodes CASSLVAGAFYEQYF.

The chain uses TRBV2 and TRBJ2-7; 7 positions match TRBD1. The CDR3 covers 13 residues. Germline values: CDR1 SNHLY, CDR2 FYNNEI. V lost 5 bases, J lost 3 bases, and 4 bases stayed unmatched. The CDR3 DNA reads as TGTGCCAGCAGTCGCGGACAGGACTACGAGCAGTACTTC. It is translated as CASSRGQDYEQYF. Filled out from reference TRBV2 and TRBJ2-7, the complete variable domain reads EPEVTQTPSHQVTQMGQEVILRCVPISNHLYFYWYRQILGQKVEFLVSFYNNEISEKSEIFDDQFSVERPDGSNFTLKIRSTKLEDSAMYFCASSRGQDYEQYFGPGTRLTVT.

V gene TRBV5-1 combines with J gene TRBJ1-1, with D perhaps TRBD1 (6 bases). The germline V gene encodes CDR1 SGHRS and CDR2 YFSETQ. The ends were cut back, 4 bases at V and 2 bases at J, with 18 bases in the middle. This CDR3 contains 16 residues. The CDR3 region has the DNA TGCGCCAGCAGCGCCCGACAGGTCGCCCCTAACACTGAAGCTTTCTTT. Residues: CASSARQVAPNTEAFF.

The chain couples TRBV7-2 to TRBJ2-1; TRBD2 matches 9 bases. V trimming: 5 bases; J trimming: 6 bases; junction bases outside the gene matches: 8. Germline CDR1 reads SGHTA; CDR2 reads FQGNSA. This CDR3 is 15 amino acids long. The CDR3 spells CASSPLAGALNEQFF. The CDR3 coding sequence is TGTGCCAGCAGCCCTTTAGCGGGGGCCCTCAATGAGCAGTTCTTC.

The chain employs TRBV10-3 and TRBJ2-5; TRBD2 agrees at 8 bases. This CDR3 is 13 amino acids long. Germline V gene sequence: CDR1 ENHRY, CDR2 SYGVKD. V shed 6 bases and J 5 bases; nucleotides not matched to a gene: 5. CDR3 DNA: TGTGCCATCAGCGGGACTAGAGGCGAGACCCAGTACTTC. Translated, it gives CAISGTRGETQYF.

The CDR3, as DNA: TGTGCCAGCAGTGAACAAAGACCGGGACTAGCGGGGACCAGTGGGTACAATGAGCAGTTCTTC. This translates into CASSEQRPGLAGTSGYNEQFF. This chain connects TRBV6-1 to TRBJ2-1, with 13 nucleotides matching TRBD2. Germline V gene sequence: CDR1 MNHNS, CDR2 SASEGT. The V and J ends lost 2 bases and 4 bases, in that order; junction bases with no gene match: 17. This CDR3 region has 21 residues.

J is TRBJ1-2 and V is TRBV7-9; D is unresolved. Per germline, CDR1 SEHNR and CDR2 FQNEAQ (reference sequence). With 4 bases removed from V and 5 bases from J, the gap between germline ends came to 29 bases. The CDR3 has 19 residues. In nucleotides, the CDR3 is TGTGCCAGCAGCTCACGTCTCTCGCGATACGGCGGACCGGATTATGGCTACACCTTC. It encodes CASSSRLSRYGGPDYGYTF. The whole variable domain, filled in from reference TRBV7-9 and TRBJ1-2, reads DTGVSQNPRHKITKRGQNVTFRCDPISEHNRLYWYRQTLGQGPEFLTYFQNEAQLEKSRLLSDRFSAERPKGSFSTLEIQRTEQGDSAMYLCASSSRLSRYGGPDYGYTFGSGTRLTVV.

Only one count was recorded for this clone. V gene TRBV18 combines with J gene TRBJ1-2; no definite D call. The CDR3 is 16 residues long. The ends were cut back, 3 bases at V and 0 bases at J, with 14 bases in the middle. CDR1 and CDR2 from the germline V gene are KGHSH and LQKENI. In DNA form, the CDR3 reads TGTGCCAGCTCACCTATGTTCGATCCGGCTAACTATGGCTACACCTTC. This codes for CASSPMFDPANYGYTF.

This sequence joins TRBV9 and TRBJ2-1; weak D call: TRBD2 (5 bases). Germline-derived CDR1 and CDR2 are SGDLS and YYNGEE. The germline V and J ends were trimmed by 4 bases and 0 bases, with 17 bases remaining between them. The CDR3 contains 17 residues. As DNA, the CDR3 is TGTGCCAGCAGCTTGCGATCGGAGCGGAGCTCCTACAATGAGCAGTTCTTC. This sequence encodes CASSLRSERSSYNEQFF. The variable domain in full, completed from reference TRBV9 and TRBJ2-1, reads DSGVTQTPKHLITATGQRVTLRCSPRSGDLSVYWYQQSLDQGLQFLIQYYNGEERAKGNILERFSAQQFPDLHSELNLSSLELGDSALYFCASSLRSERSSYNEQFFGPGTRLTVL.

This clone was counted once. The chain combines TRBV7-2 with TRBJ1-2; 9 positions agree with TRBD1. The germline CDR1 and CDR2 sequences are SGHTA and FQGNSA. The CDR3 is 15 residues long. Unmatched junction bases numbered 8, after V lost 3 bases and J lost 6 bases. The CDR3, as DNA: TGTGCCAGCAGCTTTACAGGGGGCGCTCGGGATGGCTACACCTTC. This codes for CASSFTGGARDGYTF.

This clone turned up a few times. The chain uses TRBV10-3 and TRBJ2-3; D is unclear. Germline V gene lookup returns CDR1 ENHRY and CDR2 SYGVKD. V dropped 3 bases and J dropped 2 bases, with 3 bases sitting between them. This CDR3 has 12 amino acids. CDR3 sequence: CAISDTTDTQYF. The CDR3, as DNA: TGTGCCATCAGTGATACCACAGATACGCAGTATTTT.

The V call is TRBV23-1, the J call TRBJ1-2; TRBD1 might be the D (5 bases). TRBV23-1 is recorded as an ORF, its role being uncertain. This CDR3 is built from 14 residues. V was pared by 3 bases and J by 3 bases, with 11 bases between. DNA for the CDR3: TGCGCCAGCAGTCAGAGACAGCCAGACTATGGCTACACCTTC. The encoded protein is CASSQRQPDYGYTF.

This sequence joins TRBV28 and TRBJ2-5; D may correspond to TRBD1 or TRBD2 (6 bases each). The V end was cut by 4 bases, the J end by 5 bases, with 14 bases between. Germline loops: CDR1 MDHEN, CDR2 SYDVKM. CDR3 length: 14 amino acids. CDR3 bases: TGTGCCAGCAGTTCTTACGGGGGCGCCGAGACCCAGTACTTC. Translating gives CASSSYGGAETQYF. Complete variable domain (other parts from reference TRBV28 and TRBJ2-5): DVKVTQSSRYLVKRTGEKVFLECVQDMDHENMFWYRQDPGLGLRLIYFSYDVKMKEKGDIPEGYSVSREKKERFSLILESASTNQTSMYLCASSSYGGAETQYFGPGTRLLVL.

This chain joins TRBV9 and TRBJ2-1; TRBD1 might be the D (5 bases). Trimming took 0 bases from V and 1 from J, leaving 11 bases between them. This CDR3 has 16 residues. Germline V gives CDR1 SGDLS, CDR2 YYNGEE. CDR3 amino acids: CASSVDMGQSYNEQFF. CDR3 DNA sequence: TGTGCCAGCAGCGTAGACATGGGGCAATCCTACAATGAGCAGTTCTTC. The variable domain in full, completed from reference TRBV9 and TRBJ2-1, reads DSGVTQTPKHLITATGQRVTLRCSPRSGDLSVYWYQQSLDQGLQFLIQYYNGEERAKGNILERFSAQQFPDLHSELNLSSLELGDSALYFCASSVDMGQSYNEQFFGPGTRLTVL.

CDR3 protein: CASRTRDRGTEAFF. The CDR3 coding sequence is TGTGCCAGCAGAACCCGCGACAGGGGGACTGAAGCTTTCTTT. The chain combines TRBV27 with TRBJ1-1, with TRBD1 matching 9 bases. CDR1 and CDR2 from the germline V gene are MNHEY and SMNVEV (reference sequence). Trimming cost V 6 bases and J 5 bases; bases outside gene matches: 7. There are 14 residues in the CDR3.

The chain couples TRBV7-2 to TRBJ1-2, with D possibly being TRBD1 (6 bases). Germline CDR1 reads SGHTA; CDR2 reads FQGNSA. CDR3 size: 18 residues. The ends were cut back, 6 bases at V and 0 bases at J, with 23 bases in the middle. The CDR3 DNA is TGTGCCAGCAGTTCCTTGGTGGATGGGACACCAGCTAACTATGGCTACACCTTC. Protein: CASSSLVDGTPANYGYTF.

The chain recombines TRBV7-2 with TRBJ2-6, with unresolved D. CDR3 length equals 15 residues. Germline CDR1 and CDR2: SGHTA and FQGNSA. Trimming cost V 5 bases and J 0 bases, with 8 bases left between them. Written as DNA, the CDR3 is TGTGCCAGCAGCCAATACGACTCTGGGGCCAACGTCCTGACTTTC. Translating it yields CASSQYDSGANVLTF.

This clone appeared a few times. J is TRBJ2-5 and V is TRBV7-2; 7 positions agree with TRBD1. The CDR3 has 15 residues. The junction had 11 bases not matched to a gene; V was cut back by 5 bases and J by 5 bases. Germline V gives CDR1 SGHTA, CDR2 FQGNSA. CDR3 sequence: CASSARRGGGETQYF. In nucleotides, the CDR3 is TGTGCCAGCAGCGCCCGACGAGGGGGCGGGGAGACCCAGTACTTC.

The chain couples TRBV6-5 to TRBJ2-5; 12 bases match TRBD2. The last part of the DNA fits TRBJ2-7 better; the J call may be wrong. The CDR3 contains 14 residues. CDR1 MNHEY and CDR2 SVGAGI come from the germline V gene. CDR3 loop: CASRRLAGVYEQYF. In nucleotides, the CDR3 is TGTGCCAGCAGAAGACTAGCGGGAGTCTACGAGCAGTACTTC.

The chain is built from TRBV18 and TRBJ1-1, with D tentatively TRBD1 (5 bases). CDR1 is KGHSH and CDR2 is LQKENI in the germline V gene. The CDR3 has 15 residues. The V gene lost 6 bases and the J gene lost 3 bases, with 17 bases spanning the gap. The CDR3, as DNA: TGTGCCAGCTCGAAACAGGAGAGGATAGACACTGAAGCTTTCTTT. Translated, it gives CASSKQERIDTEAFF.

The rearrangement links TRBV7-2 to TRBJ2-5, with D perhaps matching TRBD2 (6 bases). Trimming shortened V by 1 base and J by 5 bases, and 20 bases separated the two germline ends. Per germline, CDR1 SGHTA and CDR2 FQGNSA. This CDR3 is 17 amino acids long. This CDR3 reads CASSLVWGGFGGETQYF. CDR3 nucleotide sequence: TGTGCCAGCAGCTTAGTGTGGGGAGGATTCGGCGGGGAGACCCAGTACTTC.

Only a few counts were recorded for this clone. Other DNA sequences within the sample encode an identical CDR3. DNA for the CDR3: TGTGCCAGCAGCCAACGTACCTATGGCTACACCTTC. This translates into CASSQRTYGYTF. The J gene is TRBJ1-2, the V gene TRBV14; no clear D gene. The germline V gene encodes CDR1 SGHDN and CDR2 FVKESK. Trimming took off 2 bases at V and 4 bases at J, with 5 bases between the two ends. CDR3 length equals 12 residues.

This clone has just one count. This CDR3 reads CASSPSPGTGEGYTF. In nucleotides, the CDR3 is TGTGCCAGCAGCCCTAGTCCCGGGACAGGGGAAGGCTACACCTTC. The gene calls are TRBV7-2 and TRBJ1-2; TRBD1 matches at 10 bases. This CDR3 region has 15 residues. From germline, CDR1 is SGHTA and CDR2 FQGNSA. V was pared by 5 bases and J by 8 bases, with 11 bases of the junction left unmatched.

In this sample, this clone turned up a few times. The chain joins TRBV5-6 to TRBJ2-1, with 9 positions matching TRBD2. The CDR3 totals 17 residues. The V gene end was trimmed by 0 bases and the J gene end by 4 bases; junction bases not matched to a gene: 8. The germline V gene encodes CDR1 SGHDT and CDR2 YYEEEE. The CDR3, as DNA: TGTGCCAGCAGCTTGGAATCGCGGGGGGGCTGGTACAATGAGCAGTTCTTC. It specifies CASSLESRGGWYNEQFF.

In this sample, this clone turned up a few times. The V gene is TRBV18, the J gene TRBJ2-3, with D perhaps TRBD1 (5 bases). V lost 3 bases and J 2 bases, leaving 6 bases between the germline ends. The CDR3 consists of 13 residues. Germline assignment: CDR1 KGHSH and CDR2 LQKENI. The CDR3 DNA reads as TGTGCCAGCTCACCGGGGCACACAGATACGCAGTATTTT. Amino acids: CASSPGHTDTQYF.

In this sample, this clone turned up a few times. CDR3 amino acids: CASSLNTKGFEAFF. CDR3 DNA sequence: TGTGCCAGCAGCTTGAACACCAAAGGATTTGAAGCTTTCTTT. The chain couples TRBV5-4 to TRBJ1-1; D remains unclear. The V gene's germline CDR1 is SGHNT and CDR2 YYREEE (reference sequence). This CDR3 region has 14 residues. Trimming took 1 base from V and 7 from J, leaving 14 bases between them. The full variable domain, in which reference TRBV5-4 and TRBJ1-1 provide the parts outside the CDR3, is ETGVTQSPTHLIKTRGQQVTLRCSSQSGHNTVSWYQQALGQGPQFIFQYYREEENGRGNFPPRFSGLQFPNYSSELNVNALELDDSALYLCASSLNTKGFEAFFGQGTRLTVV.